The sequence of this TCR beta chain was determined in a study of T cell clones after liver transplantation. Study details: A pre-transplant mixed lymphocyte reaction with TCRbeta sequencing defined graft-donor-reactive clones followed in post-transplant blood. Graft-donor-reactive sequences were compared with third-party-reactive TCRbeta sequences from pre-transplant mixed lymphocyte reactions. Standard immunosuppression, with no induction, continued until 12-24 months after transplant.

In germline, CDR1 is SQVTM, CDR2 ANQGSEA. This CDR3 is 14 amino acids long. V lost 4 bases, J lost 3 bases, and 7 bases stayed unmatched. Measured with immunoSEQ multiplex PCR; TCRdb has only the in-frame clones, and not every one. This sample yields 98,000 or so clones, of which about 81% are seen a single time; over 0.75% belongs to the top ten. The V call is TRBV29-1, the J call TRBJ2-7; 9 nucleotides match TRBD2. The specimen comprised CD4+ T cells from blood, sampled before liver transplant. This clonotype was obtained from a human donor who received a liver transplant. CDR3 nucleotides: TGCAGCGTTGTTGCTACTAGCGGGTTCTACGAGCAGTACTTC. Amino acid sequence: CSVVATSGFYEQYF.